This TCR beta chain stems from a study of blood T cell repertoires in COVID-19. For the study at large: PBMCs, B-cell-depleted T cells, or T cells were the source of the cDNA or gDNA that made up the material.

Which cohort a participant joined came from the clinical history participants gave. After removal of 5 bases from V and 4 bases from J, the junction contained 15 bases not matched to a gene. CDR3 size: 17 residues. In germline, CDR1 is SEHNR, CDR2 FQNEAQ (reference sequence). Methods used by the authors: The authors estimated nucleated cell counts from reference gene primer amplification. Sequencing was performed with immunoSEQ multiplex PCR; in TCRdb, only in-frame clones are kept and a portion is missing. V and J calls and clone size follow that table, whereas D and trimming were derived from the DNA. This sample yields roughly 300,000 clones, of which more than 75% are seen a single time; approximately 5% belongs to the top ten.

The chain couples TRBV7-9 to TRBJ1-1, with 8 bases lining up with TRBD1. The receptor was derived from a woman in her 30s who had recovered from COVID-19. The sequenced sample was PBMCs or T cells enriched from blood (not recorded which). CDR3 in DNA: TGTGCCAGCAGCCGAGAACAGGGACAGGATCTCATCACTGAAGCTTTCTTT. It yields the protein CASSREQGQDLITEAFF. Full variable domain (missing parts from reference TRBV7-9 and TRBJ1-1): DTGVSQNPRHKITKRGQNVTFRCDPISEHNRLYWYRQTLGQGPEFLTYFQNEAQLEKSRLLSDRFSAERPKGSFSTLEIQRTEQGDSAMYLCASSREQGQDLITEAFFGQGTRLTVV.